Listed below are T cell receptor beta chains from one sample, sequenced in a study of OX40 agonist ivuxolimab in advanced cancers. The method was immunoSEQ multiplex PCR; TCRdb's version includes in-frame clones alone and lacks a portion of them. The sample includes fewer than 85,000 clones, about 89% seen only once; the top ten take over 0.65%. This specimen was CD4+ or CD8+ T cells sorted from blood, taken in a trial of the OX40 agonist ivuxolimab. The source is an adult with an advanced solid tumor such as melanoma, head and neck, liver or kidney cancer. Each CDR3 is given without its conserved first and last residue. The D gene is left open where the match is weak.

J,D,V,CDR3
TRBJ1-2,NA,TRBV15,ATSRDPRATGGYT
TRBJ2-7,TRBD1,TRBV30,AWSATGASTPEQY
TRBJ2-7,TRBD1,TRBV5-1,ASSLGRGLGEQY
TRBJ2-2,NA,TRBV11-2,ASSATGGGELF
TRBJ2-7,NA,TRBV11-2,ASSLRQISYEQY
TRBJ2-4,NA,TRBV28,ASSTSGGPKNIQY
TRBJ2-7,TRBD1,TRBV6-5,ASSYTNRGFAYEQY
TRBJ1-5,TRBD1,TRBV7-2,ASSFGQGRNQPQH
TRBJ2-7,TRBD1,TRBV18,ASSLAGGSYEQY
TRBJ2-3,NA,TRBV9,ASSKITGITDTQY
TRBJ1-2,TRBD1,TRBV7-6,ASSFPRRGQDGRNYGYT
TRBJ2-1,TRBD2,TRBV27,ASSFEAGGRNEQF
TRBJ1-2,TRBD1,TRBV11-2,ASRPWGQGTHGYT
TRBJ1-5,NA,TRBV6-5,ASSYSAGRDQPQH
TRBJ1-2,TRBD1,TRBV19,AGKTQGDYGYT
TRBJ1-6,NA,TRBV6-1,ASSPRDGMNSPLH
TRBJ1-4,NA,TRBV30,AWRTAANEKLF
TRBJ2-7,TRBD1,TRBV7-2,ASSHGTGSNEQY
TRBJ2-3,NA,TRBV4-3,ASSQVNTDTQY
TRBJ1-5,NA,TRBV6-1,ASRGTDRAGSQH
TRBJ1-2,NA,TRBV9,ASSVGAGTGPGYT
TRBJ1-3,TRBD1,TRBV27,ASSSLTGTRLDTIY
TRBJ2-5,NA,TRBV7-3,ATRIGETQY
TRBJ1-2,NA,TRBV18,ASSPPLGHSGSYGYT
TRBJ1-1,NA,TRBV6-1,ASSEALLGLQYMNTEAF
TRBJ1-6,NA,TRBV5-6,ASSLRGRDSPLH
TRBJ1-3,NA,TRBV5-1,ASSSGTGNTIY
TRBJ1-4,NA,TRBV21-1,ASSKNGTGQNEKLF